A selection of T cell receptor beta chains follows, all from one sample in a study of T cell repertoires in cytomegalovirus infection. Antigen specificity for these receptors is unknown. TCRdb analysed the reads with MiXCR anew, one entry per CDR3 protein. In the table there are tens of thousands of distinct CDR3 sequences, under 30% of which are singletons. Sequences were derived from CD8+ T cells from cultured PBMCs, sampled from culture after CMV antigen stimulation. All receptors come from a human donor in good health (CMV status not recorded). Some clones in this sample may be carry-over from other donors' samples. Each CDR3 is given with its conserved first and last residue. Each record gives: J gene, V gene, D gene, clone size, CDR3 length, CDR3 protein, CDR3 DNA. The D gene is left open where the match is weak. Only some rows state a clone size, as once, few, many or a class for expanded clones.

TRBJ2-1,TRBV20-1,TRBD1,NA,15,CSARDPETGGHEQFF,TGCAGTGCTAGAGATCCCGAGACAGGGGGTCATGAGCAGTTCTTC
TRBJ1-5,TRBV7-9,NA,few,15,CASSLGVTGTQPQHF,TGTGCCAGCAGCTTAGGGGTGACAGGCACTCAGCCCCAGCATTTT
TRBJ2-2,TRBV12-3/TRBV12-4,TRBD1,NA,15,CASSSLTGDTGELFF,TGTGCCAGCAGTTCCTTGACAGGGGATACCGGGGAGCTGTTTTTT
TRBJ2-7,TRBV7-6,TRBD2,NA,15,CASSPSGRATYEQYF,TGTGCCAGCAGCCCTAGCGGGAGGGCCACCTACGAGCAGTACTTC
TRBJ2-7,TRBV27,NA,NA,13,CASSPGANNEQYF,TGTGCCAGCAGCCCAGGGGCCAATAACGAGCAGTACTTC
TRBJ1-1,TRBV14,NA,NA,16,CASSPPRRRRNTEAFF,TGTGCCAGCAGCCCTCCCCGAAGAAGAAGGAACACTGAAGCTTTCTTT
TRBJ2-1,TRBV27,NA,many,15,CASSISSSSYNEQFF,TGTGCCAGCAGTATATCCTCGAGCTCCTACAATGAGCAGTTCTTC
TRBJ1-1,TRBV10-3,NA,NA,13,CAISESIGPEAFF,TGTGCCATCAGTGAGTCTATAGGACCTGAAGCTTTCTTT
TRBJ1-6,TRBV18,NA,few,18,CASSPVSGSQHYNSPLHF,TGTGCCAGCTCACCAGTGTCTGGCAGCCAGCACTATAATTCACCCCTCCACTTT
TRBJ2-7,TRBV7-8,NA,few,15,CASSPRGGRLYEQYF,TGTGCCAGCAGCCCCCGAGGTGGCAGACTCTACGAGCAGTACTTC
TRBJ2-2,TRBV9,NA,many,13,CASKVGNTGELFF,TGTGCCAGCAAGGTGGGGAACACCGGGGAGCTGTTTTTT
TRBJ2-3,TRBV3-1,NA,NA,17,CASSPEGGGAHTDTQYF,TGTGCCAGCAGCCCGGAAGGTGGCGGGGCCCACACAGATACGCAGTATTTT
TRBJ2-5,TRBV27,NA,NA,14,CASSLLGREETQYF,TGTGCCAGCAGTTTATTGGGACGGGAAGAGACCCAGTACTTC
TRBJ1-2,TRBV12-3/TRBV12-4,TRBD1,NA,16,CASSSGTGFLYYGYTF,TGTGCCAGCAGTTCCGGGACAGGGTTCCTTTACTATGGCTACACCTTC
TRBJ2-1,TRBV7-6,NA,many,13,CASSLVGPPEQFF,TGTGCCAGCAGCTTAGTAGGTCCGCCTGAGCAGTTCTTC
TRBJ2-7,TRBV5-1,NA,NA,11,CASSFRDEQYF,TGCGCCAGCAGCTTCCGGGACGAGCAGTACTTC
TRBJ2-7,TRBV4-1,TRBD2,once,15,CASSQGLAGAYEQYF,TGCGCCAGCAGCCAAGGACTAGCGGGGGCATACGAGCAGTACTTC
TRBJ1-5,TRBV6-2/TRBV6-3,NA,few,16,CASSYSPGASNQPQHF,TGTGCCAGCAGTTACTCGCCAGGGGCCAGCAATCAGCCCCAGCATTTT
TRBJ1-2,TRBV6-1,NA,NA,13,CASSDRVYYGYTF,TGTGCCAGCAGTGACAGGGTTTACTATGGCTACACCTTC
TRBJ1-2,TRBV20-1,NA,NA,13,CSAPTPGNYGYTF,TGCAGTGCTCCTACCCCGGGGAACTATGGCTACACCTTC
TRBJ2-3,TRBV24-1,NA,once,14,CATSGGGGTDTQYF,TGTGCCACCAGTGGAGGGGGGGGTACAGATACGCAGTATTTT
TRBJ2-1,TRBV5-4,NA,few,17,CASSGGTSSISYNEQFF,TGTGCCAGCAGCGGAGGGACTTCATCCATCTCCTACAATGAGCAGTTCTTC
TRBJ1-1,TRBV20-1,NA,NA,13,CSARPRGGTEAFF,TGCAGTGCTAGGCCTAGAGGGGGCACTGAAGCTTTCTTT
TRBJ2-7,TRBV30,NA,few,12,CACDRGSYEQYF,TGTGCCTGCGACCGGGGATCCTACGAGCAGTACTTC
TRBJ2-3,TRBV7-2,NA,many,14,CASSPPGGTDTQYF,TGTGCCAGCAGCCCACCTGGAGGGACAGATACGCAGTATTTT
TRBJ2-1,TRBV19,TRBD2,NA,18,CASSIVLAGLAGYNEQFF,TGTGCCAGTAGTATAGTGCTAGCGGGGTTGGCGGGGTACAATGAGCAGTTCTTC
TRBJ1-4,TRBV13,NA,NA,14,CASSRDTGQEKLFF,TGTGCCAGCAGCCGGGACACAGGACAGGAAAAACTGTTTTTT
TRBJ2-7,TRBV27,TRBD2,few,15,CASSSRLAGVVEQYF,TGTGCCAGCAGTTCTCGACTAGCGGGGGTTGTAGAGCAGTACTTC
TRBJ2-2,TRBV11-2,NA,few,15,CASSSSRGGQWELFF,TGTGCCAGCAGCTCGTCCCGGGGCGGGCAATGGGAGCTGTTTTTT
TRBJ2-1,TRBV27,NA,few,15,CASSSPGLARHEQFF,TGTGCCAGCAGTTCTCCGGGACTCGCTCGTCATGAGCAGTTCTTC
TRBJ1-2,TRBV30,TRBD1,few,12,CALTGGVDGYTF,TGTGCCTTGACAGGGGGCGTTGATGGCTACACCTTC
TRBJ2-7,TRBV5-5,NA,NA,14,CASLKDGASYEQYF,TGTGCCAGCTTAAAAGACGGGGCCTCCTACGAGCAGTACTTC
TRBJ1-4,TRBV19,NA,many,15,CASSIYKATNEKLFF,TGTGCCAGTAGTATTTACAAAGCAACTAATGAAAAACTGTTTTTT
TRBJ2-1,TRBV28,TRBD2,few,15,CASRRTSGRGDEQFF,TGTGCCAGCAGGCGTACTAGCGGGAGGGGGGATGAGCAGTTCTTC
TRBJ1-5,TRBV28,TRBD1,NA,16,CASSLVGTGGDQPQHF,TGTGCCAGCAGTTTGGTCGGGACAGGGGGGGATCAGCCCCAGCATTTT
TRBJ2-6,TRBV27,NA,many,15,CASSLTDSGANVLTF,TGTGCCAGCAGTTTGACAGACTCTGGGGCCAACGTCCTGACTTTC
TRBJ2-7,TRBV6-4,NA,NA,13,CASSDDWGGWQYF,TGTGCCAGCAGTGACGATTGGGGGGGCTGGCAGTACTTC
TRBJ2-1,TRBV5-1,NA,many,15,CASSLKTVTHNEQFF,TGCGCCAGCAGCTTGAAGACAGTTACCCACAATGAGCAGTTCTTC
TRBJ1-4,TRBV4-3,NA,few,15,CASSQDVSANEKLFF,TGCGCCAGCAGCCAAGATGTTAGTGCGAATGAAAAACTGTTTTTT
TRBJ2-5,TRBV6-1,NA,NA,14,CASSEGGGRETQYF,TGTGCCAGCAGTGAAGGTGGGGGGAGGGAGACCCAGTACTTC
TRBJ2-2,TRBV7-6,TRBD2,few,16,CASSDSGRGATGELFF,TGTGCCAGCAGCGATAGCGGGAGGGGAGCCACCGGGGAGCTGTTTTTT
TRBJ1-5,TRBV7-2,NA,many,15,CASSLTQGSGQPQHF,TGTGCCAGCAGCTTAACACAGGGTAGCGGCCAGCCCCAGCATTTT
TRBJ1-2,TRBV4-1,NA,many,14,CASSQGTFNYGYTF,TGCGCCAGCAGCCAAGGGACGTTTAACTATGGCTACACCTTC
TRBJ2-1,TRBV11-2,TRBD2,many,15,CASSSLAGEYNEQFF,TGTGCCAGCAGCTCCCTAGCGGGGGAATACAATGAGCAGTTCTTC
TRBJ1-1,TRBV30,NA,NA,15,CAWSKLPYRNTEAFF,TGTGCCTGGAGTAAGCTTCCTTATAGAAACACTGAAGCTTTCTTT